The 5 T cell receptor beta chains below were found in one sample sequenced in a study of T cells after yellow fever vaccination. From the 5' RACE reads, TCRdb called clonotypes with MiXCR, one entry per CDR3 protein. This sample has fewer than 650,000 distinct CDR3 sequences, with 21% found just once. The sample consisted of PBMCs, taken approximately 22 days after the first yellow fever vaccination. Source of these receptors: a man aged 18 to 29 who received the YFV17D yellow fever vaccine.

This clonotype occurred many times. This chain joins TRBV29-1 and TRBJ2-2; no clear D gene. Between the trimmed V and J ends, which lost 2 bases and 4 bases, there was a span of 8 bases. Germline V gene lookup returns CDR1 SQVTM and CDR2 ANQGSEA. This CDR3 contains 13 residues. The CDR3 DNA reads TGCAGCGTTGAAATGGTTGGCACCGGGGAGCTGTTTTTT. This translates into CSVEMVGTGELFF.

This clonotype has a count of ten or more. The J gene is TRBJ2-4, the V gene TRBV5-1, with D perhaps matching TRBD2 (7 bases). With 0 bases removed from V and 7 bases from J, the gap between germline ends came to 11 bases. This CDR3 comprises 14 residues. Germline V CDR1 and CDR2: SGHRS, YFSETQ. The CDR3 coding sequence is TGCGCCAGCAGCTTGGCGGGGGGCGTGAACATTCAGTACTTC. Its protein product is CASSLAGGVNIQYF. Based on the CDR3 plus reference TRBV5-1 and TRBJ2-4, the full variable domain is KAGVTQTPRYLIKTRGQQVTLSCSPISGHRSVSWYQQTPGQGLQFLFEYFSETQRNKGNFPGRFSGRQFSNSRSEMNVSTLELGDSALYLCASSLAGGVNIQYFGAGTRLSVL.

The CDR3 protein is CASSIIGLGYNEQFF. The CDR3 DNA reads TGTGCCAGTAGTATAATCGGACTCGGATACAATGAGCAGTTCTTC. This chain joins TRBV19 and TRBJ2-1, with TRBD2 as a possible D gene (5 bases). From germline, CDR1 is LNHDA and CDR2 SQIVND (reference sequence). V was shortened by 2 bases and J by 4 bases, with 12 bases between the two germline ends. The CDR3 sequence is 15 residues long.

The rearrangement joins TRBV4-3 to TRBJ2-7; D is perhaps TRBD1 (6 bases). Trimming took 0 bases from V and 9 from J, leaving 15 bases between them. This CDR3 spans 14 amino acids. CDR1 and CDR2 (germline): LGHNA, YSLEER. CDR3 amino acids: CASSQEVTGRRQYF. CDR3 bases: TGCGCCAGCAGCCAAGAGGTGACAGGAAGGCGGCAGTACTTC.

The chain recombines TRBV6-5 with TRBJ2-1; maybe TRBD2 (5 bases). The CDR3 is 14 amino acids. The germline CDR1 and CDR2 sequences are MNHEY and SVGAGI. V was cut by 2 bases and J by 7 bases, with 12 bases left in between. CDR3 bases: TGTGCCAGCAGTTACCCTCGGGGTGGGAATGAGCAGTTCTTC. Amino acids: CASSYPRGGNEQFF.